These 16 T cell receptor beta chains were all obtained from the same sample, sequenced in a study of blood T cells in healthy people across ages. With a J-beta primer mix and a sample-barcoded 5' primer, a second PCR ran about 6 to 11 cycles. TCRdb redid the calling of the 5' RACE reads with MiXCR, one entry per CDR3 protein. Of about 730,000 distinct CDR3 sequences in the sample, about 40% were seen once. The sequencing input was blood. All receptors come from a woman between 55 and 75 years old in good health.

This clonotype has only a few counts. The chain links TRBV14 to TRBJ1-1; a weak D match, TRBD1 (5 bases). Per the germline V gene, CDR1 is SGHDN and CDR2 is FVKESK. The V gene lost 2 bases and the J gene lost 0 bases, with 7 bases spanning the gap. The CDR3 sequence is 14 residues long. The CDR3 region has the DNA TGTGCCAGCAGCCAACAGGGCCTGAACACTGAAGCTTTCTTT. Translated: CASSQQGLNTEAFF.

This clonotype was seen many times. The chain carries TRBV2 and TRBJ2-5, with D maybe TRBD2 (6 bases). CDR3 length equals 15 residues. The V end lost 6 bases, the J end lost 2 bases, and 16 bases lay between the germline ends. CDR1 is SNHLY, CDR2 FYNNEI, per germline. Written as DNA, the CDR3 is TGTGCCAGCAGGGGGGACTTTACAGAGCAAGAGACCCAGTACTTC. It codes for CASRGDFTEQETQYF.

The rearrangement joins TRBV7-2 to TRBJ2-1; 7 bases align to TRBD2. V lost 5 bases to trimming and J lost 9 bases; unmatched junction nucleotides: 16. Germline V lookup: CDR1 SGHTA, CDR2 FQGNSA. This CDR3 region has 16 residues. The CDR3 region is CASSALAGSFSSEQFF. CDR3 DNA sequence: TGTGCCAGCAGCGCTTTAGCGGGTTCCTTCTCCAGTGAGCAGTTCTTC.

The chain carries TRBV6-1 and TRBJ1-2; no definite D call. This CDR3 spans 17 amino acids. The V and J ends lost 1 base and 3 bases respectively, with 18 bases between them. The V gene's germline CDR1 is MNHNS and CDR2 SASEGT. CDR3 sequence (DNA): TGTGCCAGCAGTGAAGTGTACCTCCAGGCCCCTGACTATGGCTACACCTTC. Translation gives CASSEVYLQAPDYGYTF.

This clonotype was counted a single time. The chain employs TRBV2 and TRBJ2-5; 8 bases map to TRBD1. Near its end, the DNA agrees better with TRBJ2-7, so the J call may be wrong. CDR1 is SNHLY and CDR2 is FYNNEI in the germline V gene. The CDR3 contains 13 residues. Here the CDR3 DNA reads TGTGCCACCAGGGGACAGGTACTAGGCGAGCAGTACTTC. Translated, it gives CATRGQVLGEQYF.

This clonotype was counted a few times. This rearrangement joins TRBV12-3 or TRBV12-4 to TRBJ1-2; D is perhaps TRBD1 (6 bases). V lost 6 bases to trimming and J lost 6 bases, with 20 bases between them. The CDR3 runs to 15 residues. The DNA of the CDR3 is TGTGCCAGCAGCCGCCTCGGGGGCTCAATGGATGGCTACACCTTC. This sequence encodes CASSRLGGSMDGYTF.

The chain joins TRBV10-3 to TRBJ1-2, with TRBD1 identical over 7 bases. V dropped 5 bases and J dropped 2; count of bases not matched to a gene: 5. This CDR3 is 14 amino acids long. Looked up from germline, CDR1 is ENHRY and CDR2 is SYGVKD. As DNA, the CDR3 is TGTGCCATCAGTTTGCCAGGGGGAAACTATGGCTACACCTTC. Translating gives CAISLPGGNYGYTF.

The chain employs TRBV28 and TRBJ2-7; a weak D match, TRBD1 (6 bases). Germline-derived CDR1 and CDR2 are MDHEN and SYDVKM. CDR3 length equals 14 residues. The V end lost 5 bases, the J end lost 1 base, and 12 bases lay between the germline ends. CDR3 region: CASSEGGRSYEQYF. CDR3 nucleotide sequence: TGTGCCAGCAGTGAAGGGGGACGGTCCTACGAGCAGTACTTC.

The J gene is TRBJ2-4, the V gene TRBV4-1; D possibly corresponds to TRBD1 (6 bases). The DNA end is a closer match to TRBJ2-7, so the J assignment may be wrong. Germline V CDR1 and CDR2: MGHRA, YSYEKL. There are 15 residues in the CDR3. CDR3 nucleotide sequence: TGCGCCAGCAGCCAGGCGGACAGAGACGACTACGAGCAGTACTTC. Translation gives CASSQADRDDYEQYF.

The rearrangement uses TRBV4-3 and TRBJ2-7; tentatively, D is TRBD1 (6 bases). CDR3 length equals 15 residues. Germline CDR1 reads LGHNA; CDR2 reads YSLEER. V was clipped by 1 base and J by 1 base, with 11 bases between them. The CDR3 here is CASSQGLGASYEQYF. CDR3 bases: TGCGCCAGCAGCCAAGGGCTGGGGGCTTCCTACGAGCAGTACTTC.

This clonotype was recorded a few times. The V gene is TRBV28, the J gene TRBJ2-1; TRBD2 agrees at 8 bases. The J segment lost 9 bases and the V segment lost 4 bases, leaving 11 bases of the junction unmatched. CDR1 and CDR2 from the germline V gene are MDHEN and SYDVKM. The CDR3 length is 15 residues. The CDR3 DNA reads as TGTGCCAGCAGTTCGACTAGCGAGAGGGCCAGTGAGCAGTTCTTC. Its translation is CASSSTSERASEQFF.

This sequence joins TRBV4-3 and TRBJ2-3; the match to TRBD2 covers 10 bases. The ends lost 4 bases at V and 2 bases at J; junction bases unmatched: 6. Germline-derived CDR1 and CDR2 are LGHNA and YSLEER. The CDR3 totals 16 residues. The CDR3 DNA sequence: TGCGCCAGCAGCCTCGGACTAGCGGTGGCCACAGATACGCAGTATTTT. Translation gives CASSLGLAVATDTQYF.

Regarding this clonotype: One end of the junction varies from germline; a read error may be responsible. The rearrangement links TRBV10-3 to TRBJ2-6; D possibly corresponds to TRBD1 (6 bases). Germline assignment: CDR1 ENHRY and CDR2 SYGVKD. This CDR3 is built from 17 residues. The CDR3 protein is CAISEGGKSSRANVLTF. In DNA, the CDR3 is TGTGCCATCAGTGAGGGGGGCAAGAGCTCTAGGGCCAACGTCCTGACTTTC.

Many counts were recorded for this clonotype. A single base separates this from a much larger clone, so it may be a read error. This chain's CDR3 is CASSQDDSGGLKQYF. The CDR3 DNA reads TGCGCCAGCAGCCAAGATGACAGCGGGGGTCTCAAGCAGTACTTC. The rearrangement links TRBV4-3 to TRBJ2-5, with 8 bases lining up with TRBD2. Looked up from germline, CDR1 is LGHNA and CDR2 is YSLEER. V trimming: 0 bases; J trimming: 11 bases; junction bases outside the gene matches: 11. This CDR3 has 15 amino acids.

Only a few counts were recorded for this clonotype. The chain carries TRBV12-3 or TRBV12-4 and TRBJ2-5; TRBD2 matches 9 bases. The CDR3 spans 15 residues. V shed 3 bases and J 4 bases; nucleotides not matched to a gene: 6. CDR3 nucleotide sequence: TGTGCCAGCAGTTTGGTAGCGGGGGCTGTAGAGACCCAGTACTTC. As protein: CASSLVAGAVETQYF.

The chain recombines TRBV9 with TRBJ2-3; 7 positions match TRBD1. The CDR3 totals 15 residues. The V gene's germline CDR1 is SGDLS and CDR2 YYNGEE. The ends lost 4 bases at V and 3 bases at J; junction bases unmatched: 8. This chain's CDR3 is CASSTGQVDTDTQYF. In DNA form, the CDR3 reads TGTGCCAGCAGCACCGGACAGGTCGATACAGATACGCAGTATTTT.